These 22 T cell receptor beta chains share one sample of origin, sequenced in a study of T cells expressing NK-cell markers. TCRdb reworked the 5' RACE reads into one entry per CDR3 protein, no DNA. Listed are 200,000 to 300,000 distinct CDR3 sequences; around 4.3% falls within the top ten. Sequenced material: blood T cells: a sorted CD56 or NKG2C T cell subset, CD4+ or CD8+ T cells, or bulk PBMC T cells (not recorded which). These receptors came from a woman aged 18 to 69 in good health.

This rearrangement joins TRBV3-1 to TRBJ2-1. The CDR3 sequence is 15 residues long. Per germline, CDR1 LGHDT and CDR2 YNNKEL (reference sequence). CDR3 region: CASSQAMTLYNEQFF.

The rearrangement uses TRBV6-5 and TRBJ2-5; the D call from TCRdb, TRBD1, cannot be confirmed without DNA. CDR1 MNHEY and CDR2 SVGAGI come from the germline V gene. CDR3 length: 16 amino acids. The CDR3 region is CASSSPGTGGGETQYF.

The chain employs TRBV20-1 and TRBJ2-5; TCRdb proposes TRBD1, but this gene call is untestable without DNA. The germline V gene encodes CDR1 DFQATT and CDR2 SNEGSKA (reference sequence). This CDR3 contains 13 residues. CDR3 protein: CSALLGGEETQYF.

The chain links TRBV20-1 to TRBJ2-4. In germline, CDR1 is DFQATT, CDR2 SNEGSKA (reference sequence). CDR3 length: 14 residues. The CDR3 spells CSAADRNGKNIQYF.

The V call is TRBV29-1, the J call TRBJ2-1; with no DNA, the TCRdb D assignment of TRBD1 cannot be verified. The CDR3 has 12 amino acids. Per the germline V gene, CDR1 is SQVTM and CDR2 is ANQGSEA. CDR3 region: CSTRPSANEQFF.

CDR3 sequence reads: CASSPDGQSPSQPQHF. The rearrangement links TRBV7-2 to TRBJ1-5; lacking DNA, the TRBD1 call made by TCRdb goes unchecked. The CDR3 runs 16 residues. The germline V gene has CDR1 SGHTA and CDR2 FQGNSA.

V is TRBV20-1 and J is TRBJ1-1. Germline CDR1 DFQATT, CDR2 SNEGSKA (reference sequence). The CDR3 is made up of 13 amino acids. The CDR3 loop reads CSARRQSSHEAFF.

The gene calls are TRBV20-1 and TRBJ2-7. Germline V gene sequence: CDR1 DFQATT, CDR2 SNEGSKA (reference sequence). This CDR3 contains 16 residues. The CDR3 is CSARDLLVAGSYEQYF.

The chain joins TRBV12-3 or TRBV12-4 to TRBJ2-1; the TRBD1 assignment by TCRdb is unverifiable without DNA. The length of the CDR3 is 15 residues. This chain's CDR3 is CASSFRLAGAPEQFF.

V and J are TRBV7-8 and TRBJ2-3; TCRdb's D call, TRBD1, is unchecked because there is no DNA. The CDR3 consists of 15 residues. CDR1 SGHVS and CDR2 FQNEAQ come from the germline V gene. The CDR3 region is CASSAGQRLTDTQYF.

The gene calls are TRBV30 and TRBJ2-3; as DNA is missing, the TRBD2 call by TCRdb cannot be tested. This CDR3 comprises 12 residues. In germline, CDR1 is GTSNPN, CDR2 SVGIG (reference sequence). The CDR3 region is CAWKLAVDTQYF.

This chain uses TRBV7-2 with TRBJ2-4; absent DNA, TCRdb's TRBD1 call cannot be checked. The CDR3 consists of 14 residues. Looked up from germline, CDR1 is SGHTA and CDR2 is FQGNSA. The CDR3 sequence: CASSLDRVSGIQYF.

The CDR3 is CASSHPHPSRDRVTKNIQYF. This chain uses TRBV4-2 with TRBJ2-4; as DNA is missing, the TRBD1 call by TCRdb cannot be tested. CDR1 is LGHNA, CDR2 YNFKEQ, per germline. CDR3 length: 20 amino acids.

The V and J genes are TRBV4-3 and TRBJ2-7; TCRdb lists TRBD2, though no DNA is available to test this call. The CDR3 runs 14 residues. The germline gives CDR1 LGHNA, CDR2 YSLEER. The CDR3 is CASSQGGGRYEQYF.

The chain combines TRBV19 with TRBJ2-6. Germline V gene data show CDR1 as LNHDA and CDR2 as SQIVND (reference sequence). The CDR3 is 15 amino acids. Here the CDR3 reads CASSTGMTGANVLTF.

This sequence joins TRBV28 and TRBJ2-1; TCRdb's assignment of TRBD2 cannot be checked, as there is no DNA. CDR3 size: 14 residues. Germline CDR1 reads MDHEN; CDR2 reads SYDVKM. The CDR3 spells CASSPSGPYNEQFF.

The rearrangement links TRBV4-2 to TRBJ2-7. This CDR3 region has 15 residues. Germline V CDR1 and CDR2: LGHNA, YNFKEQ. CDR3 residues: CASSQDRGGSYEQYF.

The chain employs TRBV5-1 and TRBJ2-5; TCRdb calls TRBD1, which cannot be checked without DNA. CDR1 is SGHRS and CDR2 is YFSETQ in the germline V gene. The CDR3 totals 16 residues. This CDR3 reads CASSLDAGSPQETQYF. Variable domain in full (rest from reference TRBV5-1 and TRBJ2-5): KAGVTQTPRYLIKTRGQQVTLSCSPISGHRSVSWYQQTPGQGLQFLFEYFSETQRNKGNFPGRFSGRQFSNSRSEMNVSTLELGDSALYLCASSLDAGSPQETQYFGPGTRLLVL.

The CDR3 spells CATSREIRGGDEQFF. The rearrangement joins TRBV15 to TRBJ2-1; the TCRdb D gene call, TRBD1, has no DNA to confirm it. Germline CDR1 LNHNV, CDR2 YYDKDF (reference sequence). This CDR3 spans 15 amino acids.

This rearrangement joins TRBV7-9 to TRBJ2-1; with no DNA, the TCRdb D assignment of TRBD1 cannot be verified. This CDR3 region has 15 residues. Germline values: CDR1 SEHNR, CDR2 FQNEAQ (reference sequence). The CDR3 here is CASSLVRQVGNEQFF.

The CDR3: CASSLRANSYEQYF. This chain uses TRBV5-1 with TRBJ2-7. Germline V gives CDR1 SGHRS, CDR2 YFSETQ. CDR3 size: 14 residues. Full variable domain (rest looked up from reference TRBV5-1 and TRBJ2-7): KAGVTQTPRYLIKTRGQQVTLSCSPISGHRSVSWYQQTPGQGLQFLFEYFSETQRNKGNFPGRFSGRQFSNSRSEMNVSTLELGDSALYLCASSLRANSYEQYFGPGTRLTVT.

V and J are TRBV3-1 and TRBJ2-2. This CDR3 spans 14 amino acids. CDR1 LGHDT and CDR2 YNNKEL come from the germline V gene (reference sequence). CDR3 sequence: CASSQGDVTGELFF. The entire variable domain, with the rest obtained from reference TRBV3-1 and TRBJ2-2, is as follows: DTAVSQTPKYLVTQMGNDKSIKCEQNLGHDTMYWYKQDSKKFLKIMFSYNNKELIINETVPNRFSPKSPDKAHLNLHINSLELGDSAVYFCASSQGDVTGELFFGEGSRLTVL.